These 5 T cell receptor beta chains came from one sample sequenced in a study of T cells after posttransplantation cyclophosphamide. A marrow graft followed busulfan-fludarabine conditioning, with cyclophosphamide on days +3 and +4. The protocol was immunoSEQ multiplex PCR, while the TCRdb copy is restricted to in-frame clones and leaves out a portion. The table lists about 15,000 clones, roughly 92% of them singletons. The sample consisted of CD4+ T cells sorted from blood, taken after allogeneic stem cell transplant with posttransplant cyclophosphamide. The receptor set was obtained from a male patient aged 55 to 70 who received an allogeneic stem cell transplant from a related donor and was CMV-positive. Some of the T cells might come from the graft donor.

This clone has a single count. The V gene is TRBV6-5, the J gene TRBJ1-5; maybe TRBD1 (5 bases). V was pared by 6 bases and J by 4 bases, with 10 bases between. Looked up from germline, CDR1 is MNHEY and CDR2 is SVGAGI. This CDR3 has 13 amino acids. The CDR3, as DNA: TGTGCCAGCAGGTCAGGGAGGAATCAGCCCCAGCATTTT. The encoded protein is CASRSGRNQPQHF.

This rearrangement joins TRBV18 to TRBJ1-4; 7 bases agree with TRBD1. Germline V CDR1 and CDR2: KGHSH, LQKENI. The CDR3 is 13 amino acids. V was pared by 6 bases and J by 5 bases, with 3 bases of the junction left unmatched. The CDR3 here is CASSPGQNEKLFF. CDR3 DNA sequence: TGTGCCAGCTCCCCGGGACAGAATGAAAAACTGTTTTTT.

This clone occurred once. The chain employs TRBV27 and TRBJ1-5; a weak D match, TRBD1 (6 bases). This CDR3 is built from 14 residues. The V and J ends lost 5 bases and 0 bases respectively, with 8 bases between them. The germline V gene has CDR1 MNHEY and CDR2 SMNVEV (reference sequence). The CDR3 DNA sequence: TGTGCCAGCAGTAACAGGGATAGCAATCAGCCCCAGCATTTT. Amino acids: CASSNRDSNQPQHF.

The gene calls are TRBV5-3 and TRBJ2-1; 11 nucleotides line up with TRBD2. TRBV5-3 is labeled an ORF, and its function is uncertain. The junction had 10 bases not matched to a gene; V was cut back by 0 bases and J by 8 bases. The CDR3 loop spans 17 amino acids. The CDR3 loop reads CARSLGSRLAGLDEQFF. The CDR3 DNA sequence: TGTGCCAGAAGCTTGGGATCAAGACTAGCGGGGTTGGATGAGCAGTTCTTC.

The genes are TRBV7-2 and TRBJ2-2, with TRBD1 identical over 9 bases. V trimming: 0 bases; J trimming: 1 base; junction bases outside the gene matches: 6. This CDR3 spans 18 amino acids. Germline V CDR1 and CDR2: SGHTA, FQGNSA. The chain's CDR3 is CASSLAGDRAGNTGELFF. As DNA, the CDR3 is TGTGCCAGCAGCTTAGCAGGGGACAGGGCGGGGAACACCGGGGAGCTGTTTTTT.